One sample yielded the 18 T cell receptor beta chains listed below, sequenced in a study of cytomegalovirus exposure and HLA in healthy donors. PCR primers comprised 60 Vbeta and 13 Jbeta primers. Sequenced by immunoSEQ multiplex PCR; TCRdb stores in-frame clones only, minus some. The repertoire holds 100,000 to 120,000 clones, with roughly 84% as singletons. Sequenced input: PBMCs. These receptors originate from a man aged 30 to 39 in good health and CMV-seropositive.

The V and J genes are TRBV5-4 and TRBJ2-1; 14 nucleotides match TRBD2. J gave up 9 bases and V 4 bases, and 6 bases lay outside the gene matches. Germline values: CDR1 SGHNT, CDR2 YYREEE (reference sequence). CDR3 size: 15 residues. The CDR3: CASSPDGLAGGEQFF. The CDR3, as DNA: TGTGCCAGCAGCCCAGACGGACTAGCGGGGGGTGAGCAGTTCTTC.

The V gene is TRBV7-8, the J gene TRBJ1-2, with D unresolved. CDR3 length equals 15 residues. CDR1 and CDR2 (germline): SGHVS, FQNEAQ. V dropped 1 base and J dropped 0 bases, with 9 bases sitting between them. This CDR3 reads CASSLGRIANYGYTF. The CDR3 DNA reads as TGTGCCAGCAGCTTAGGCAGGATAGCTAACTATGGCTACACCTTC.

This rearrangement joins TRBV30 to TRBJ2-6, with 7 bases matching TRBD1. CDR1 and CDR2 from the germline V gene are GTSNPN and SVGIG (reference sequence). V lost 3 bases to trimming and J lost 0 bases; unmatched junction nucleotides: 11. There are 18 residues in the CDR3. This CDR3 reads CAWSGRDSYLSGANVLTF. For the CDR3, the DNA is TGTGCCTGGAGCGGCCGGGACAGTTACCTCTCTGGGGCCAACGTCCTGACTTTC.

The chain links TRBV6-6 to TRBJ1-5; D not certain. Trimming stripped 6 bases from V and 7 bases from J, with 13 bases between. The CDR3 runs to 13 residues. CDR1 and CDR2 from the germline V gene are MNHNY and SVGAGI (reference sequence). The CDR3 protein is CASSRGFEQPQHF. CDR3 coding DNA: TGTGCCAGCAGCAGAGGGTTCGAACAGCCCCAGCATTTT.

The gene calls are TRBV5-6 and TRBJ1-2; maybe TRBD1 (5 bases). Germline loops: CDR1 SGHDT, CDR2 YYEEEE. This CDR3 has 12 residues. V was trimmed by 4 bases and J by 6 bases, leaving 10 bases between them. DNA for the CDR3: TGTGCCAGCAGCGGGGGGTTGGATGGCTACACCTTC. Residues: CASSGGLDGYTF.

Concerning this clone: The junction differs from germline at one of its ends, possibly a read error. The chain carries TRBV28 and TRBJ1-2; 7 bases match TRBD1. Germline V lookup: CDR1 MDHEN, CDR2 SYDVKM. CDR3 size: 12 residues. The CDR3 protein is CASSLTPTGPNF. The CDR3 bases are TGTGCCAGCAGTTTAACTCCGACAGGGCCAAACTTC.

The gene calls are TRBV15 and TRBJ2-5; D is undetermined. Gene TRBJ2-7 matches the end of the DNA better, so the J call may be wrong. The CDR3 is 13 residues long. Germline lookup yields CDR1 LNHNV and CDR2 YYDKDF (reference sequence). The CDR3 sequence: CATSRDWSYEQYF. CDR3 sequence (DNA): TGTGCCACCAGCAGAGATTGGTCCTACGAGCAGTACTTC.

J is TRBJ1-1 and V is TRBV25-1; possible D gene TRBD1, 6 bases. CDR1 MGHDK and CDR2 SYGVNS come from the germline V gene. The CDR3 runs to 15 residues. V dropped 3 bases and J dropped 3 bases, with 14 bases sitting between them. The CDR3 region is CASSDRGFGDTEAFF. The CDR3 DNA is TGTGCCAGCAGTGACAGGGGATTTGGGGACACTGAAGCTTTCTTT.

The chain has TRBV6-5 and TRBJ2-7; the match to TRBD1 covers 8 bases. Germline V gene data show CDR1 as MNHEY and CDR2 as SVGAGI. V shed 2 bases and J 5 bases; nucleotides not matched to a gene: 8. This CDR3 region has 15 residues. The CDR3: CASSYKGTGPHEQYF. The DNA of the CDR3 is TGTGCCAGCAGTTACAAAGGGACAGGTCCCCACGAGCAGTACTTC.

J is TRBJ2-5 and V is TRBV7-6, with TRBD1 as a possible D gene (7 bases). There are 15 residues in the CDR3. V was clipped by 1 base and J by 5 bases, with 14 bases between them. The germline gives CDR1 SGHVS, CDR2 FNYEAQ. The CDR3 region is CASSLEGAGGETQYF. The CDR3 nucleotides are TGTGCCAGCAGCTTAGAAGGGGCAGGGGGGGAGACCCAGTACTTC.

The chain has TRBV7-3 and TRBJ2-2; D is unclear. V dropped 5 bases and J dropped 8 bases, with 12 bases sitting between them. Germline assignment: CDR1 SGHTA and CDR2 FQGTGA. The CDR3 is 13 residues long. This CDR3 is CASSRHDRGELFF. The CDR3 DNA follows: TGTGCCAGCAGCCGACACGATCGAGGGGAGCTGTTTTTT.

The chain couples TRBV30 to TRBJ2-7; 7 bases line up with TRBD2. The CDR3 contains 14 residues. Trimming took 0 bases from V and 4 from J; bases not matched to a gene: 6. Germline V gene sequence: CDR1 GTSNPN, CDR2 SVGIG (reference sequence). CDR3 in DNA: TGTGCCTGGAGTGTGGGGGGGGAGGGGTACGAGCAGTACTTC. Translated, it gives CAWSVGGEGYEQYF.

This chain uses TRBV15 with TRBJ1-1, with 7 positions matching TRBD1. V lost 0 bases to trimming and J lost 1 base; unmatched junction nucleotides: 11. Germline CDR1 reads LNHNV; CDR2 reads YYDKDF (reference sequence). CDR3 size: 18 residues. Written as DNA, the CDR3 is TGTGCCACCAGCAGAGACCCTTTGGGACAGCAGGGGAACACTGAAGCTTTCTTT. Its translation is CATSRDPLGQQGNTEAFF.

A few counts support this clone. The V gene is TRBV6-6, the J gene TRBJ1-3, with D possibly being TRBD1 (6 bases). From germline, CDR1 is MNHNY and CDR2 SVGAGI (reference sequence). CDR3 length equals 15 residues. Trimming took off 6 bases at V and 2 bases at J, with 14 bases between the two ends. This CDR3 reads CASSQPYRAGNTIYF. DNA of the CDR3: TGTGCCAGCAGCCAACCATACAGGGCTGGAAACACCATATATTTT.

This chain links TRBV9 with TRBJ2-1; 10 nucleotides align to TRBD2. Germline CDR1 and CDR2: SGDLS and YYNGEE. The CDR3 has 18 residues. The ends lost 0 bases at V and 10 bases at J; junction bases unmatched: 16. The CDR3 region has the DNA TGTGCCAGCAGCGTAGCCCTGCCCGCCAGCGGGGGGGCAGGGGAGCAGTTCTTC. It translates to CASSVALPASGGAGEQFF.

The CDR3 DNA sequence: TGTGCCTGGAGTGTACCCAGGGCTTATGGCTACACCTTC. Protein product: CAWSVPRAYGYTF. The chain joins TRBV30 to TRBJ1-2, with D tentatively TRBD1 (5 bases). In germline, CDR1 is GTSNPN, CDR2 SVGIG (reference sequence). V lost 0 bases and J lost 5, with 10 bases in between. The CDR3 has 13 amino acids.

The V gene is TRBV28, the J gene TRBJ1-3; 7 bases are shared with TRBD1. The CDR3 has 14 residues. Germline CDR1 and CDR2: MDHEN and SYDVKM. The ends lost 6 bases at V and 5 bases at J; junction bases unmatched: 7. CDR3 sequence: CASSPTGVRNTIYF. The CDR3 DNA reads as TGTGCCAGCAGCCCAACAGGGGTACGAAACACCATATATTTT.

This chain joins TRBV11-2 and TRBJ2-1, with TRBD2 identical over 7 bases. With V trimmed by 0 bases and J by 12 bases, 5 bases remained unmatched. This CDR3 has 13 amino acids. Germline V lookup: CDR1 SGHAT, CDR2 FQNNGV. In DNA form, the CDR3 reads TGTGCCAGCAGCTTAGAAGCGGGGTCTGGGCAGTTCTTC. Translating it yields CASSLEAGSGQFF.